The TCR beta chain under discussion was sequenced for a study of molecular identifiers for immune sequencing clone quantification. Whole-study context: Replicates split RNA from around 18,000 or 91,000 naive CD8 cells five ways, and the researchers sequenced four portions.

TCRdb re-called the PCR reads with MiXCR, one entry per CDR3 protein. This table holds 97,000 or so distinct CDR3 sequences, 30% to 45% found once. Germline lookup yields CDR1 LNHDA and CDR2 SQIVND (reference sequence). Deletions cut 3 bases from V and 7 bases from J, with 16 bases between. The CDR3 sequence is 15 residues long. Sequencing was performed on naive CD8+ T cells from blood, with Jurkat cell RNA spiked in. The subset: FACS-sorted CD8+CD4-CCR7+CD45RA+ naive T cells. The V and J genes are TRBV19 and TRBJ2-1; D may be TRBD2 (5 bases). The TCR originated in a human donor in good health. Some libraries in this study had Jurkat cell RNA spiked in. CDR3 amino acids: CASSIGLGAFNEQFF. CDR3 in DNA: TGTGCCAGTAGTATTGGACTGGGTGCTTTTAATGAGCAGTTCTTC.